This TCR beta chain is from a study of blood T cell repertoires in COVID-19. Background on the study: From T cells, B-cell-depleted T cells, or PBMCs came the material, which was cDNA or gDNA.

In the original processing: Scientists estimated how many nucleated cells there were by amplifying reference gene primers. Sequencing used immunoSEQ multiplex PCR; TCRdb keeps in-frame clones, though not all of them. V and J calls and clone size are copied from that table; D and trimming were computed from the DNA. Counted here are a few hundred thousand clones, around 90% occurring once; the ten biggest clones make up 4%. CDR1 and CDR2 from the germline V gene are SGHDN and FVKESK. The CDR3 sequence is 16 residues long. The V segment lost 5 bases and the J segment 2 bases; nucleotides outside the gene matches: 12.

The sequencing sample was made of peripheral blood. The chain carries TRBV14 and TRBJ2-7, with 7 bases aligning to TRBD1. This receptor was taken from a man aged 55-75 years who had recovered from COVID-19. The CDR3 protein is CASSDRDTAQTYEQYF. In DNA form, the CDR3 reads TGTGCCAGCAGCGACAGGGATACAGCCCAGACCTACGAGCAGTACTTC.